The clone carrying this T cell receptor beta chain was seen repeatedly, ten times or more. Its antigen is unknown. Using its own MiXCR run on the PCR reads, TCRdb lists one record per CDR3 protein. The repertoire includes some 580,000 distinct CDR3 sequences, around 25% of them detected once, and about 0.78% sits in the top ten. This sample was included in a study of molecular identifiers for immune sequencing clone quantification. About the study: Naive CD8 RNA (about 19,000 or 110,000 cells) was divided into five aliquots, with four sequenced.

Findings of the study overall: Because of identical TCR molecules sharing a barcode, sizes of highly expanded clones could be underestimated.

When naive CD8 T cells were sorted, they were gated as CD8+CD4-CCR7+CD45RA+. Trimming stripped 0 bases from V and 0 bases from J, with 7 bases between. The CDR3 consists of 14 residues. Germline V gives CDR1 GTSNPN, CDR2 SVGIG (reference sequence). This sequence joins TRBV30 and TRBJ2-3; possible D gene TRBD2, 5 bases. Material: naive CD8+ T cells from blood, with Jurkat cell RNA spiked in. The subset is: FACS-sorted CD8+CD4-CCR7+CD45RA+ naive T cells. This clonotype originated in a human donor in good health. Some libraries in this study had Jurkat cell RNA spiked in. As DNA, the CDR3 is TGTGCCTGGAGTGTGGGAGCGAGCACAGATACGCAGTATTTT. Translated, it gives CAWSVGASTDTQYF.